Below are 30 T cell receptor beta chains sequenced from a single sample in a study of T cell changes during pregnancy in multiple sclerosis. Some clones are missing from TCRdb's copy, which holds only in-frame ones; the method was immunoSEQ multiplex PCR. The data show tens of thousands of clones, about 89% seen once. The specimen was peripheral blood, collected in the first trimester of pregnancy. These TCRs come from a female donor with multiple sclerosis, enrolled in a pregnancy study.

The chain employs TRBV4-1 and TRBJ1-2; TRBD1 agrees at 12 bases. Losses at the gene ends were 4 bases for V and 5 bases for J; bases not matched to a gene: 8. This CDR3 has 16 residues. Germline CDR1 MGHRA, CDR2 YSYEKL. The CDR3 loop reads CASSLGTGGAEYGYTF. The DNA for the CDR3 is TGCGCCAGCAGCCTGGGGACAGGGGGCGCAGAGTATGGCTACACCTTC.

The chain employs TRBV6-5 and TRBJ2-7; D call uncertain. The germline V gene encodes CDR1 MNHEY and CDR2 SVGAGI. Trimming removed 0 bases from V and 3 bases from J, with 12 bases in between. CDR3 length: 15 amino acids. This chain's CDR3 is CASSYSSVAVYEQYF. DNA of the CDR3: TGTGCCAGCAGTTACTCGAGCGTTGCGGTCTACGAGCAGTACTTC.

The chain couples TRBV27 to TRBJ2-3, with D perhaps matching TRBD1 (5 bases). CDR3 length: 14 amino acids. V lost 4 bases and J lost 7, with 15 bases in between. Germline V gene data show CDR1 as MNHEY and CDR2 as SMNVEV (reference sequence). CDR3 in amino acids: CASSYKNQGNTQYF. In nucleotides, the CDR3 is TGTGCCAGCAGTTACAAAAACCAGGGAAATACGCAGTATTTT.

The chain combines TRBV19 with TRBJ2-7, with 8 bases identical to TRBD2. V shed 5 bases, J shed 5 bases, and the junction held 14 bases outside the gene matches. There are 16 residues in the CDR3. Germline lookup yields CDR1 LNHDA and CDR2 SQIVND (reference sequence). DNA of the CDR3: TGTGCCAGTAGTCCCTCCGGCGGGAGGATGTGGAACGAGCAGTACTTC. Translation gives CASSPSGGRMWNEQYF.

The chain recombines TRBV28 with TRBJ2-1; 11 bases align to TRBD2. CDR3 length equals 16 residues. Germline values: CDR1 MDHEN, CDR2 SYDVKM. The V and J ends lost 6 bases and 4 bases, in that order; junction bases with no gene match: 8. The CDR3 reads CASSYILAGAYNEQFF. The CDR3 DNA follows: TGTGCCAGCAGCTATATACTAGCGGGAGCTTACAATGAGCAGTTCTTC.

The V call is TRBV7-2, the J call TRBJ1-3, with a possible D match to TRBD1 (5 bases). V lost 5 bases and J 0 bases, leaving 14 bases between the germline ends. Germline V lookup: CDR1 SGHTA, CDR2 FQGNSA. The CDR3 has 16 amino acids. This CDR3 reads CASSIQGPLSGNTIYF. DNA of the CDR3: TGTGCCAGCAGCATTCAGGGCCCCCTCTCTGGAAACACCATATATTTT.

The CDR3 loop reads CASSQTLNSYYEQYF. The CDR3 bases are TGCGCCAGCAGCCAAACTCTCAATTCATACTACGAGCAGTACTTC. The J gene is TRBJ2-7, the V gene TRBV4-1; D gene uncertain. The V gene lost 2 bases and the J gene lost 3 bases, with 14 bases spanning the gap. The CDR3 is 15 residues long. The V gene's germline CDR1 is MGHRA and CDR2 YSYEKL.

A remark on this clone: Mismatch with germline at one junction end may stem from a read error. Other nucleotide sequences in the sample specify the same CDR3. The CDR3 DNA follows: TGTGCCAGCAGCGTAGAAGCGGGAAGGGTTCCCCACGAGCAATACTTC. Residues: CASSVEAGRVPHEQYF. This sequence joins TRBV9 and TRBJ2-7, with TRBD2 identical over 7 bases. CDR3 length: 16 residues. Germline values: CDR1 SGDLS, CDR2 YYNGEE.

The rearrangement links TRBV7-3 to TRBJ2-1, with 7 nucleotides matching TRBD2. Germline V CDR1 and CDR2: SGHTA, FQGTGA. The CDR3 runs 15 residues. V shed 1 base and J 4 bases; nucleotides not matched to a gene: 4. CDR3 nucleotide sequence: TGTGCCAGCAGCTTAAGGCGGGAGACATACAATGAGCAGTTCTTC. Translated: CASSLRRETYNEQFF.

The J gene is TRBJ2-6, the V gene TRBV6-1, with a tentative D call TRBD1 (5 bases). V gave up 3 bases and J gave up 0 bases, with 18 bases separating them. Germline lookup yields CDR1 MNHNS and CDR2 SASEGT. The CDR3 spans 19 residues. The CDR3 bases are TGTGCCAGCAGTGAGATATCAGGGTTCCGCCTCTCTGGGGCCAACGTCCTGACTTTC. The encoded protein is CASSEISGFRLSGANVLTF.

CDR3 nucleotides: TGTGCCAGCAGCGCCTATAGCGGGGACTCCTACAATGAGCAGTTCTTC. Protein: CASSAYSGDSYNEQFF. This chain links TRBV9 with TRBJ2-1, with 8 bases fitting TRBD2. After removal of 3 bases from V and 0 bases from J, the junction contained 5 bases not matched to a gene. CDR3 length equals 16 residues. Germline lookup yields CDR1 SGDLS and CDR2 YYNGEE.

V gene TRBV7-2 combines with J gene TRBJ2-7; 7 bases are a match to TRBD2. The germline CDR1 and CDR2 sequences are SGHTA and FQGNSA. The CDR3 spans 12 residues. Trimming cost V 8 bases and J 7 bases; bases outside gene matches: 8. CDR3 loop: CASGGGSREQYF. As DNA, the CDR3 is TGTGCCAGCGGGGGGGGTTCGCGGGAGCAGTACTTC. The variable domain in full, completed from reference TRBV7-2 and TRBJ2-7, reads GAGVSQSPSNKVTEKGKDVELRCDPISGHTALYWYRQSLGQGLEFLIYFQGNSAPDKSGLPSDRFSAERTGGSVSTLTIQRTQQEDSAVYLCASGGGSREQYFGPGTRLTVT.

The chain recombines TRBV6-5 with TRBJ1-2; 7 bases fit TRBD1. The CDR3 has 15 residues. The germline V gene has CDR1 MNHEY and CDR2 SVGAGI. The V segment lost 6 bases and the J segment 1 base; nucleotides outside the gene matches: 8. The CDR3: CASRRDSYDNYGYTF. The CDR3 DNA is TGTGCCAGCAGGAGGGACAGTTATGATAACTATGGCTACACCTTC.

This rearrangement joins TRBV7-3 to TRBJ2-1, with D maybe TRBD2 (6 bases). The CDR3 spans 15 residues. CDR1 is SGHTA and CDR2 is FQGTGA in the germline V gene. Trimming took off 5 bases at V and 1 base at J, with 12 bases between the two ends. The CDR3, as DNA: TGTGCCAGCAGCACCGCCCGGGGGTCCTACAATGAGCAGTTCTTC. Translation gives CASSTARGSYNEQFF.

This sequence joins TRBV18 and TRBJ1-1, with D possibly being TRBD1 (5 bases). Germline CDR1 is KGHSH and CDR2 is LQKENI. This CDR3 is built from 18 residues. Trimming took off 0 bases at V and 3 bases at J, with 20 bases between the two ends. CDR3 DNA sequence: TGTGCCAGCTCACCACCACTTAGGGGAGGAGGTAGGGACACTGAAGCTTTCTTT. Its translation: CASSPPLRGGGRDTEAFF.

The chain is built from TRBV7-8 and TRBJ2-5; maybe TRBD1 (5 bases). Trimming removed 5 bases at V and 2 bases at J, with 12 bases between. Germline lookup yields CDR1 SGHVS and CDR2 FQNEAQ. The CDR3 is 14 amino acids. The CDR3 is CASSPHRGQETQYF. In DNA, the CDR3 is TGTGCCAGCAGCCCCCATAGGGGACAAGAGACCCAGTACTTC. Combining the CDR3 with reference TRBV7-8 and TRBJ2-5 gives the whole variable domain GAGVSQSPRYKVAKRGQDVALRCDPISGHVSLFWYQQALGQGPEFLTYFQNEAQLDKSGLPSDRFFAERPEGSVSTLKIQRTQQEDSAVYLCASSPHRGQETQYFGPGTRLLVL.

With respect to this clone: Other DNA sequences in this sample translate to the same CDR3. The J gene is TRBJ1-4, the V gene TRBV30; 7 bases map to TRBD1. Germline loops: CDR1 GTSNPN, CDR2 SVGIG (reference sequence). V lost 2 bases to trimming and J lost 1 base; unmatched junction nucleotides: 1. CDR3 length equals 14 residues. The CDR3 loop is CAWSRTGTNEKLFF. CDR3 bases: TGTGCCTGGAGTCGGACAGGAACTAATGAAAAACTGTTTTTT.

The rearrangement joins TRBV6-5 to TRBJ1-3, with D unclear. The CDR3 has 14 residues. The V gene's germline CDR1 is MNHEY and CDR2 SVGAGI. V lost 8 bases and J 0 bases, leaving 11 bases between the germline ends. The CDR3 DNA reads TGTGCCAGCGGCTCAGTAAACTCTGGAAACACCATATATTTT. Its protein product is CASGSVNSGNTIYF.

The rearrangement links TRBV28 to TRBJ2-3; weak D call: TRBD1 (7 bases). V gave up 7 bases and J gave up 2 bases, with 25 bases separating them. There are 18 residues in the CDR3. The germline CDR1 and CDR2 sequences are MDHEN and SYDVKM. This chain's CDR3 is CASNPPWGQWRVTDTQYF. DNA for the CDR3: TGTGCCAGCAATCCACCGTGGGGACAGTGGAGGGTCACAGATACGCAGTATTTT. Full variable domain (remainder filled in from reference TRBV28 and TRBJ2-3): DVKVTQSSRYLVKRTGEKVFLECVQDMDHENMFWYRQDPGLGLRLIYFSYDVKMKEKGDIPEGYSVSREKKERFSLILESASTNQTSMYLCASNPPWGQWRVTDTQYFGPGTRLTVL.

The chain carries TRBV7-8 and TRBJ2-7; D possibly corresponds to TRBD2 (5 bases). With 5 bases removed from V and 7 bases from J, the gap between germline ends came to 12 bases. This CDR3 spans 12 amino acids. The V gene's germline CDR1 is SGHVS and CDR2 FQNEAQ. The chain's CDR3 is CASSPERGEQYF. CDR3 bases: TGTGCCAGCAGCCCGGAGCGAGGGGAGCAGTACTTC.

The chain recombines TRBV30 with TRBJ1-6; TRBD1 might be the D (5 bases). Trimming took 5 bases from V and 11 from J, leaving 13 bases between them. Germline V gene lookup returns CDR1 GTSNPN and CDR2 SVGIG (reference sequence). The CDR3 is 12 amino acids. As DNA, the CDR3 is TGTGCCTGGGATGGGGGACTAACACCCCTCCACTTT. Translating gives CAWDGGLTPLHF.

The genes are TRBV10-3 and TRBJ2-2, with a tentative D call TRBD1 (5 bases). The CDR3 totals 13 residues. V lost 6 bases to trimming and J lost 6 bases, with 11 bases between them. Germline CDR1 and CDR2: ENHRY and SYGVKD. CDR3 sequence (DNA): TGTGCCATCAGCTCAGGGTCATCCGGGGAGCTGTTTTTT. This sequence encodes CAISSGSSGELFF.

The chain links TRBV6-5 to TRBJ2-1; D unresolved. This CDR3 spans 14 amino acids. Germline lookup yields CDR1 MNHEY and CDR2 SVGAGI. Trimming shortened V by 2 bases and J by 2 bases, and 7 bases separated the two germline ends. CDR3 bases: TGTGCCAGCAGTTACCTAGTGACCTACAATGAGCAGTTCTTC. As protein: CASSYLVTYNEQFF.

V and J are TRBV19 and TRBJ1-2; 9 bases fit TRBD1. The CDR3 length is 16 residues. Germline values: CDR1 LNHDA, CDR2 SQIVND (reference sequence). Trimming cost V 2 bases and J 6 bases; bases outside gene matches: 10. CDR3 residues: CASSIPTGTGFDGYTF. The CDR3 nucleotides read TGTGCCAGTAGTATACCCACCGGGACAGGGTTCGATGGCTACACCTTC.

This rearrangement joins TRBV14 to TRBJ1-2, with D maybe TRBD1 (6 bases). The V gene lost 6 bases and the J gene lost 4 bases, with 15 bases spanning the gap. Germline V gene data show CDR1 as SGHDN and CDR2 as FVKESK. The CDR3 totals 14 residues. Here the CDR3 DNA reads TGTGCCAGCAGACAGGGCGGTGCAGTCTATGGCTACACCTTC. This codes for CASRQGGAVYGYTF.

This clone was counted once. CDR3 sequence: CASSESVYSGNTIYF. The CDR3 bases are TGTGCCAGCAGTGAATCGGTATACTCTGGAAACACCATATATTTT. The chain is built from TRBV6-1 and TRBJ1-3; D gene ambiguous. Deletions cut 2 bases from V and 0 bases from J, with 8 bases between. Looked up from germline, CDR1 is MNHNS and CDR2 is SASEGT. The CDR3 covers 15 residues.

The chain recombines TRBV5-5 with TRBJ1-3; no reliable D call. CDR3 length equals 16 residues. The V end lost 0 bases, the J end lost 0 bases, and 10 bases lay between the germline ends. Germline V gives CDR1 SGHKS, CDR2 YYEKEE (reference sequence). CDR3 DNA: TGTGCCAGCAGCTTGGAGCATGCCGTCTCTGGAAACACCATATATTTT. Translated: CASSLEHAVSGNTIYF. The full variable domain, rest sourced from reference TRBV5-5 and TRBJ1-3, is DAGVTQSPTHLIKTRGQQVTLRCSPISGHKSVSWYQQVLGQGPQFIFQYYEKEERGRGNFPDRFSARQFPNYSSELNVNALLLGDSALYLCASSLEHAVSGNTIYFGEGSWLTVV.

This chain joins TRBV6-1 and TRBJ2-3; D not resolved. Germline CDR1 MNHNS, CDR2 SASEGT. CDR3 length: 12 amino acids. V lost 4 bases and J lost 4, with 6 bases in between. As DNA, the CDR3 is TGTGCCAGCAGTGTTGTAGCAGATACGCAGTATTTT. Translating it yields CASSVVADTQYF.

The chain recombines TRBV4-2 with TRBJ2-7, with D perhaps TRBD1 (6 bases). CDR1 and CDR2 (germline): LGHNA, YNFKEQ. The ends were cut back, 0 bases at V and 6 bases at J, with 9 bases in the middle. CDR3 length: 13 amino acids. The CDR3 spells CASSQERGGEQYF. Here the CDR3 DNA reads TGTGCCAGCAGCCAAGAGAGAGGGGGCGAGCAGTACTTC.

This clone occurred once. J is TRBJ1-2 and V is TRBV2; TRBD1 might be the D (6 bases). V dropped 5 bases and J dropped 3 bases, with 16 bases sitting between them. There are 15 residues in the CDR3. From germline, CDR1 is SNHLY and CDR2 FYNNEI. CDR3 amino acids: CASSKEGGPDYGYTF. The CDR3 DNA reads TGTGCCAGCAGTAAGGAGGGGGGGCCGGACTATGGCTACACCTTC.